The sequence of this T cell receptor (beta chain) was determined in a study of cytomegalovirus exposure and HLA in healthy donors. The ends were cut back, 3 bases at V and 0 bases at J, with 9 bases in the middle. This CDR3 has 15 residues. Germline V CDR1 and CDR2: LNHNV, YYDKDF (reference sequence). As regards this clone: Its target is unknown.

Points from the study as a whole: HLA allele associations emerged for about 18,000 TCR beta sequences in a later analysis, at 0.05 false discovery rate.

The PCR had 60 Vbeta and 13 Jbeta primers. The method was immunoSEQ multiplex PCR; TCRdb's version includes in-frame clones alone and lacks a portion of them. This table holds 250,000 to 350,000 clones, around 90% found once. Sample: PBMCs. V usage is TRBV15 and J usage is TRBJ1-3; possible D gene TRBD1, 5 bases. This TCR was recovered from a woman aged 18-29 years in good health and CMV-seronegative. Here the CDR3 DNA reads TGTGCCACCAGCAGCCCTAGGGGCTCTGGAAACACCATATATTTT. Translating gives CATSSPRGSGNTIYF.